The present TCR beta chain was sequenced within a study of blood T cell repertoires in COVID-19. Study-wide context: The samples span acute and convalescent COVID-19 from the United States, Italy and Spain.

Cohort 3 recovered donors had two negative PCRs, clearance, or symptom resolution. Per the germline V gene, CDR1 is MDHEN and CDR2 is SYDVKM. The CDR3 contains 15 residues. Trimming shortened V by 2 bases and J by 3 bases, and 13 bases separated the two germline ends. Some clones are missing from TCRdb's copy, which holds only in-frame ones; the method was immunoSEQ multiplex PCR. The profile shows fewer than 500,000 clones, roughly 90% of them singletons. V usage is TRBV28 and J usage is TRBJ1-2, with D unclear. The source material was PBMCs or T cells enriched from blood (not recorded which). The TCR sequence derives from a woman in her late teens or twenties who had recovered from COVID-19. The CDR3 region is CASSLVVPGDYGYTF. The CDR3 DNA sequence: TGTGCCAGCAGTTTAGTTGTCCCCGGGGACTATGGCTACACCTTC.